This TCR beta chain was sequenced for a study of cytomegalovirus exposure and HLA in healthy donors. Study-wide findings and caveats: Presence/absence analyses rested on an assumption that sequencing depth was roughly uniform across donors. There were several of the most significant clusters that appeared linked to common viral pathogens in a later analysis. The study reported that TCR beta sequences accurately predicted HLA-A and HLA-B alleles in most subjects.

As for this clone: The antigen is not known.

The length of the CDR3 is 11 residues. V shed 2 bases and J shed 8 bases, with 9 bases lying between them. CDR1 GTSNPN and CDR2 SVGIG come from the germline V gene (reference sequence). PCR amplification relied on 60 Vbeta primers (plus 13 Jbeta primers). Sequenced by immunoSEQ multiplex PCR; TCRdb stores in-frame clones only, minus some. Among around 140,000 clones, 73% were seen once, and the ten largest hold under 2%. Input material: PBMCs. The receptor was derived from a woman between 18 and 29 years old in good health and CMV-seronegative. The chain combines TRBV30 with TRBJ1-2, with a weak D call TRBD1 (6 bases). CDR3 DNA sequence: TGTGCCTGGAGTTCAGGGGTCGGCTACACCTTC. Amino acids: CAWSSGVGYTF. Drawing the rest from reference TRBV30 and TRBJ1-2, the complete variable domain is SQTIHQWPATLVQPVGSPLSLECTVEGTSNPNLYWYRQAAGRGLQLLFYSVGIGQISSEVPQNLSASRPQDRQFILSSKKLLLSDSGFYLCAWSSGVGYTFGSGTRLTVV.